The clone carrying this T cell receptor (beta chain) was recorded at least ten times. Its antigen is not identified. The study defined stable Graves' hyperthyroidism as no ophthalmopathy progression within 18 months. Exclusion of a patient resulted from uncontrolled infection, other autoimmune disease, pregnancy or lactation. V shed 8 bases and J shed 2 bases, with 13 bases lying between them. CDR3 size: 15 residues. Germline CDR1 reads SNHLY; CDR2 reads FYNNEI. These data belong to a study of T cells in Graves' hyperthyroidism and ophthalmopathy. Notes on the study in general: The authors' 13 V-J model separated ophthalmopathy from stable hyperthyroidism.

From RNA transcripts, TCR beta CDR3 regions were amplified. In the first-round RT-PCR of the TCR CDR3, the HTBI primer set was used. TCRdb re-derived calls from the multiplex PCR reads in MiXCR, one entry per CDR3 protein. This sample has approximately 500,000 distinct CDR3 sequences; roughly 46% occur once, and the top ten carry about 8%. The source is a woman aged 18-29 years with Graves' hyperthyroidism. The sample comprised peripheral blood or thyroid tissue (not recorded which). V is TRBV2 and J is TRBJ2-6, with D uncertain. DNA of the CDR3: TGTGCCAGCGAAGAGACCGCTCCTGGGGCCAACGTCCTGACTTTC. Translating it yields CASEETAPGANVLTF.